The 19 T cell receptor beta chains below all came from one sample that was sequenced in a study of control samples from healthy donors and cancer patients. Data came from immunoSEQ multiplex PCR; TCRdb stores just in-frame clones and leaves some out. There are around 250,000 clones in the sample; almost 85% occur only once, and less than 15% lies in the top ten. The sample comprised PBMCs. These receptors were taken from a woman aged 60-75 years with lung cancer.

The rearrangement joins TRBV27 to TRBJ2-7, with TRBD1 identical over 9 bases. Germline values: CDR1 MNHEY, CDR2 SMNVEV (reference sequence). CDR3 size: 15 residues. Trimming at V came to 3 bases and at J to 7 bases, leaving 10 bases not matched to a gene. The CDR3 spells CASSFQNRGPREQYF. The CDR3 nucleotides are TGTGCCAGCAGTTTCCAAAACAGGGGGCCAAGGGAGCAGTACTTC.

The V gene is TRBV2, the J gene TRBJ2-6, with D tentatively TRBD2 (6 bases). Germline CDR1 reads SNHLY; CDR2 reads FYNNEI. The V end was cut by 1 base, the J end by 0 bases, with 13 bases between. This CDR3 comprises 18 residues. CDR3 bases: TGTGCCAGCAGTGAAGATTTGGGACTGAGCTCTGGGGCCAACGTCCTGACTTTC. As protein: CASSEDLGLSSGANVLTF.

This chain joins TRBV28 and TRBJ1-5, with D unresolved. V lost 8 bases to trimming and J lost 0 bases, with 8 bases between them. The CDR3 consists of 13 residues. Germline V lookup: CDR1 MDHEN, CDR2 SYDVKM. As DNA, the CDR3 is TGTGCCAGCCTACAGAATAGCAATCAGCCCCAGCATTTT. Translating gives CASLQNSNQPQHF.

This chain links TRBV12-5 with TRBJ2-1; 13 nucleotides match TRBD2. V shed 9 bases, J shed 6 bases, and the junction held 5 bases outside the gene matches. Germline CDR1 is LGHNT and CDR2 is FRNRAP. CDR3 size: 14 residues. The CDR3: CASSRLAGGNEQFF. CDR3 DNA sequence: TGTGCTAGCTCCCGACTAGCGGGGGGCAATGAGCAGTTCTTC. The full variable domain, rest sourced from reference TRBV12-5 and TRBJ2-1, is DARVTQTPRHKVTEMGQEVTMRCQPILGHNTVFWYRQTMMQGLELLAYFRNRAPLDDSGMPKDRFSAEMPDATLATLKIQPSEPRDSAVYFCASSRLAGGNEQFFGPGTRLTVL.

The V gene is TRBV28, the J gene TRBJ2-3, with TRBD1 identical over 9 bases. Germline V gene lookup returns CDR1 MDHEN and CDR2 SYDVKM. V lost 2 bases, J lost 2 bases, and 17 bases stayed unmatched. The CDR3 totals 20 residues. The chain's CDR3 is CASSLTQGAPLLISTDTQYF. In DNA form, the CDR3 reads TGTGCCAGCAGTTTAACACAGGGGGCCCCCCTCTTGATCTCCACAGATACGCAGTATTTT. Filled out from reference TRBV28 and TRBJ2-3, the complete variable domain reads DVKVTQSSRYLVKRTGEKVFLECVQDMDHENMFWYRQDPGLGLRLIYFSYDVKMKEKGDIPEGYSVSREKKERFSLILESASTNQTSMYLCASSLTQGAPLLISTDTQYFGPGTRLTVL.

The chain recombines TRBV3-1 (or the pseudogene TRBV3-2) with TRBJ1-2; tentative D call: TRBD1 (6 bases). V shed 4 bases and J shed 4 bases, with 16 bases lying between them. Germline CDR1 is LGHDT and CDR2 is YNNKEL (reference sequence). This CDR3 region has 15 residues. CDR3 coding DNA: TGTGCCAGCAGCCCCAGGGGAGGACGGGGCTATGGCTACACCTTC. Amino acids: CASSPRGGRGYGYTF.

This sequence joins TRBV7-9 and TRBJ1-6; TRBD1 might be the D (5 bases). The CDR3 has 15 residues. Germline CDR1 is SEHNR and CDR2 is FQNEAQ (reference sequence). V was clipped by 3 bases and J by 7 bases, with 13 bases between them. In DNA, the CDR3 is TGTGCCAGCAGCTTGGGAGGGGATGGGAATTCACCCCTCCACTTT. The encoded protein is CASSLGGDGNSPLHF.

The chain links TRBV19 to TRBJ1-3; no definite D call. Trimming removed 5 bases at V and 3 bases at J, with 8 bases between. The CDR3 extends over 13 amino acids. Per germline, CDR1 LNHDA and CDR2 SQIVND (reference sequence). The CDR3 is CASSAGSGNTIYF. DNA for the CDR3: TGTGCCAGTAGTGCTGGTAGTGGAAACACCATATATTTT. Using reference TRBV19 and TRBJ1-3 for the parts outside the CDR3, the full variable domain is DGGITQSPKYLFRKEGQNVTLSCEQNLNHDAMYWYRQDPGQGLRLIYYSQIVNDFQKGDIAEGYSVSREKKESFPLTVTSAQKNPTAFYLCASSAGSGNTIYFGEGSWLTVV.

The CDR3 sequence is CASSQDLTGLQPQHF. The CDR3, as DNA: TGTGCCAGCAGCCAAGATCTGACGGGATTACAGCCCCAGCATTTT. This chain connects TRBV3-1 (or the pseudogene TRBV3-2) to TRBJ1-5; D is unclear. V was shortened by 0 bases and J by 7 bases, with 13 bases between the two germline ends. The CDR3 contains 15 residues. Germline values: CDR1 LGHDT, CDR2 YNNKEL (reference sequence).

The V call is TRBV5-1, the J call TRBJ2-3; tentative D call: TRBD2 (6 bases). From germline, CDR1 is SGHRS and CDR2 YFSETQ. The V gene lost 0 bases and the J gene lost 4 bases, with 12 bases spanning the gap. The CDR3 contains 15 residues. The CDR3 reads CASSLVGTGADTQYF. The CDR3 DNA reads as TGCGCCAGCAGCTTGGTAGGGACGGGGGCAGATACGCAGTATTTT.

On this clone: A much larger clonotype is one base distant, so this may be a read error. The V and J genes are TRBV28 and TRBJ2-7, with no clear D. Germline V lookup: CDR1 MDHEN, CDR2 SYDVKM. Between the trimmed V and J ends, which lost 6 bases and 2 bases, there was a span of 8 bases. The CDR3 runs to 12 residues. The CDR3 nucleotides read TGTGCCAGCAGACGAGGAGCCTACGAGCAGTACTTC. It encodes CASRRGAYEQYF.

The table lists this clone with a count of one. The chain employs TRBV9 and TRBJ1-1; a weak D match, TRBD1 (5 bases). This CDR3 is built from 14 residues. Trimming pared 0 bases from V and 1 base from J, leaving 7 bases between. Germline CDR1 is SGDLS and CDR2 is YYNGEE. Written as DNA, the CDR3 is TGTGCCAGCAGCGTAGGGACACAGAACACTGAAGCTTTCTTT. Residues: CASSVGTQNTEAFF.

The genes are TRBV29-1 and TRBJ2-7, with D possibly being TRBD1 (5 bases). CDR1 SQVTM and CDR2 ANQGSEA come from the germline V gene. Trimming cost V 4 bases and J 5 bases, with 9 bases left between them. The CDR3 extends over 11 amino acids. DNA of the CDR3: TGCAGCGTTGGCAGGGCCAACGAGCAGTACTTC. This codes for CSVGRANEQYF.

A few counts support this clone. The V gene is TRBV6-5, the J gene TRBJ1-4, with unresolved D. The CDR3 spans 15 residues. Germline lookup yields CDR1 MNHEY and CDR2 SVGAGI. The V gene lost 6 bases and the J gene lost 1 base, with 12 bases spanning the gap. The CDR3 protein is CASRRAGETNEKLFF. The CDR3 nucleotides are TGTGCCAGCAGGAGAGCCGGGGAAACTAATGAAAAACTGTTTTTT.

In DNA form, the CDR3 reads TGTGCCAGCAGCCCCGGGGGGGTAGGTAATCAGCCCCAGCATTTT. Its translation is CASSPGGVGNQPQHF. The chain couples TRBV11-2 to TRBJ1-5; tentatively, D is TRBD1 (5 bases). Germline loops: CDR1 SGHAT, CDR2 FQNNGV. There are 15 residues in the CDR3. The V and J ends lost 5 bases and 4 bases respectively, with 15 bases between them.

This clone was observed a few times. The gene calls are TRBV30 and TRBJ1-3, with no clear D. CDR3 size: 17 residues. Trimming stripped 2 bases from V and 0 bases from J, with 17 bases between. Germline values: CDR1 GTSNPN, CDR2 SVGIG (reference sequence). CDR3 in DNA: TGTGCCTGGAGTACGACCGCGACGGGTTTCTCTGGAAACACCATATATTTT. Translating it yields CAWSTTATGFSGNTIYF.

The chain combines TRBV6-6 with TRBJ2-3, with TRBD1 matching 9 bases. Germline lookup yields CDR1 MNHNY and CDR2 SVGAGI (reference sequence). V gave up 7 bases and J gave up 4 bases; unmatched junction bases: 9. The CDR3 totals 15 residues. The chain's CDR3 is CASTLGQGSADTQYF. CDR3 DNA sequence: TGTGCCAGCACCTTGGGACAGGGAAGCGCAGATACGCAGTATTTT.

The chain uses TRBV28 and TRBJ1-2; D possibly corresponds to TRBD1 (5 bases). The V end lost 4 bases, the J end lost 4 bases, and 7 bases lay between the germline ends. This CDR3 contains 12 residues. Germline lookup yields CDR1 MDHEN and CDR2 SYDVKM. DNA for the CDR3: TGTGCCAGCAGTTCCGACAGCTATGGCTACACCTTC. As protein: CASSSDSYGYTF.

This chain links TRBV9 with TRBJ1-4; no reliable D call. There are 12 residues in the CDR3. Deletions cut 4 bases from V and 8 bases from J, with 9 bases between. Germline lookup yields CDR1 SGDLS and CDR2 YYNGEE. CDR3 loop: CASSRPGEKLFF. CDR3 coding DNA: TGTGCCAGCAGCCGGCCGGGGGAAAAACTGTTTTTT.